These 15 T cell receptor beta chains came from one sample sequenced in a study of human T cells and chemical hapten exposure. TCRdb re-called the RACE reads through MiXCR, storing one row per CDR3 protein. The profile shows some 94,000 distinct CDR3 sequences, approximately 13% of them singletons. As for time point: patch test 1, 2 weeks after DPC sensitization. Regarding treatment: therapeutic diphenylcyclopropenone sensitization with weekly scalp DPC. The starting material was whole blood, obtained in connection with sensitization to the hapten diphenylcyclopropenone (DPC). These receptors were obtained from a woman between 35 and 50 years old with alopecia areata. Some clones in this sample may be carry-over from other donors' samples.

Many counts were recorded for this clonotype. This chain's CDR3 is CASSFINEQFF. CDR3 in DNA: TGTGCCAGCAGTTTCATAAATGAGCAGTTCTTC. This chain uses TRBV6-5 with TRBJ2-1; D ambiguous. V lost 4 bases, J lost 7 bases, and 5 bases lay in between. This CDR3 has 11 amino acids. Germline V gives CDR1 MNHEY, CDR2 SVGAGI.

This clonotype was seen a handful of times. The J gene is TRBJ2-7, the V gene TRBV11-3, with 9 nucleotides matching TRBD1. Germline trimming cut 1 base from V and 1 base from J; bases unmatched to any gene: 5. Germline V gene data show CDR1 as SGHNT and CDR2 as YENEEA. The CDR3 runs 16 residues. The DNA for the CDR3 is TGTGCCAGCAGCTTAGGTGGGGGGACAGGGTCCTACGAGCAGTACTTC. As protein: CASSLGGGTGSYEQYF.

In its sample, this clonotype was seen many times. This sequence joins TRBV28 and TRBJ1-5, with a possible D match to TRBD1 (5 bases). The CDR3 is 16 residues long. The germline V gene has CDR1 MDHEN and CDR2 SYDVKM. Trimming removed 4 bases from V and 1 base from J, with 14 bases in between. The CDR3 region has the DNA TGTGCCAGCAGTTCACGACCGGGACGGAGCAATCAGCCCCAGCATTTT. Amino acids: CASSSRPGRSNQPQHF.

In this sample, this clonotype turned up many times. The rearrangement links TRBV20-1 to TRBJ2-5; a weak D match, TRBD2 (5 bases). CDR3 length equals 13 residues. The V end lost 5 bases, the J end lost 2 bases, and 12 bases lay between the germline ends. The germline CDR1 and CDR2 sequences are DFQATT and SNEGSKA (reference sequence). The CDR3 DNA follows: TGCAGTGCTCCAGAGGGTGGGCAAGAGACCCAGTACTTC. As protein: CSAPEGGQETQYF.

The chain couples TRBV12-3 or TRBV12-4 to TRBJ2-7; possibly TRBD1 or TRBD2 for D (5 bases each). The CDR3 is made up of 15 amino acids. The V end was cut by 6 bases, the J end by 0 bases, with 15 bases between. This chain's CDR3 is CASSPLGAGSYEQYF. The CDR3 DNA sequence: TGTGCCAGCAGCCCCCTCGGGGCGGGCTCCTACGAGCAGTACTTC.

A note on this clonotype: One end of the junction does not line up with germline, which may come from a read error. J is TRBJ2-1 and V is TRBV20-1, with D unclear. Germline CDR1 reads DFQATT; CDR2 reads SNEGSKA (reference sequence). CDR3 length: 12 residues. In DNA form, the CDR3 reads TGCAGTGCTATGGGGAACTACATTGAGCAGTTCTTC. This gives the protein CSAMGNYIEQFF.

At least ten counts were recorded for this clonotype. The rearrangement joins TRBV14 to TRBJ2-7; no clear D. V was trimmed by 4 bases and J by 3 bases, leaving 7 bases between them. Germline CDR1 is SGHDN and CDR2 is FVKESK. This CDR3 has 12 residues. The CDR3 nucleotides are TGTGCCAGCAGCCCCGCCAACTACGAGCAGTACTTC. Translated: CASSPANYEQYF.

The chain employs TRBV12-3 or TRBV12-4 and TRBJ2-7; unclear D gene. The CDR3 has 15 residues. The V end was cut by 2 bases, the J end by 4 bases, with 15 bases between. The CDR3 nucleotides read TGTGCCAGCAGTTTATGGGCTAGGCCTGCTTACGAGCAGTACTTC. It translates to CASSLWARPAYEQYF.

This clonotype was found many times. At one boundary the junction diverges from the germline segment, which might be a read error. The chain links TRBV7-7 to TRBJ2-5; D is possibly TRBD1 (5 bases). The CDR3 has 15 residues. Germline V gene data show CDR1 as SSHAT and CDR2 as FNYEAQ (reference sequence). CDR3 residues: CASSLGSGQGETQYF. In DNA, the CDR3 is TGTGCTAGCAGCTTAGGGTCCGGGCAGGGCGAGACCCAGTACTTC.

This clonotype has at least ten counts. This chain joins TRBV7-9 and TRBJ1-2, with TRBD1 as a possible D gene (6 bases). This CDR3 region has 15 residues. CDR1 is SEHNR, CDR2 FQNEAQ, per germline (reference sequence). The germline V and J ends were trimmed by 4 bases and 2 bases, with 14 bases remaining between them. The CDR3 is CASSSMTGSNYGYTF. CDR3 sequence (DNA): TGTGCCAGCAGCTCAATGACAGGCTCGAACTATGGCTACACCTTC.

This clonotype showed up many times. This chain links TRBV30 with TRBJ2-2, with D possibly matching TRBD2 (7 bases). CDR3 length: 13 amino acids. The V gene lost 8 bases and the J gene lost 1 base, with 11 bases spanning the gap. The germline gives CDR1 GTSNPN, CDR2 SVGIG (reference sequence). The CDR3 protein is CARGDKNTGELFF. CDR3 in DNA: TGTGCCCGGGGGGACAAGAACACCGGGGAGCTGTTTTTT. Full variable domain (outside the CDR3, taken from reference TRBV30 and TRBJ2-2): SQTIHQWPATLVQPVGSPLSLECTVEGTSNPNLYWYRQAAGRGLQLLFYSVGIGQISSEVPQNLSASRPQDRQFILSSKKLLLSDSGFYLCARGDKNTGELFFGEGSRLTVL.

This chain links TRBV29-1 with TRBJ1-1; 7 nucleotides line up with TRBD1. Germline V gene data show CDR1 as SQVTM and CDR2 as ANQGSEA. Trimming cost V 0 bases and J 7 bases; bases outside gene matches: 5. The CDR3 runs to 13 residues. CDR3 protein: CSVEEQGRGEAFF. In nucleotides, the CDR3 is TGCAGCGTTGAAGAACAGGGGCGAGGTGAAGCTTTCTTT.

This clonotype has ten or more counts. This chain links TRBV15 with TRBJ2-1; 13 bases line up with TRBD2. The germline V gene encodes CDR1 LNHNV and CDR2 YYDKDF (reference sequence). The CDR3 consists of 17 residues. V lost 8 bases and J lost 2; bases outside the gene matches: 9. CDR3: CATAGTSGMITYNEQFF. The DNA for the CDR3 is TGTGCCACCGCCGGGACTAGCGGGATGATTACCTACAATGAGCAGTTCTTC.

This clonotype came up many times. The rearrangement joins TRBV6-6 to TRBJ1-2, with D tentatively TRBD1 (5 bases). CDR3 length: 15 amino acids. The germline V and J ends were trimmed by 5 bases and 4 bases, with 17 bases remaining between them. Germline values: CDR1 MNHNY, CDR2 SVGAGI (reference sequence). The CDR3 DNA reads TGTGCCAGCAGTGGGGGTCGTGAAGGCATCTATGGCTACACCTTC. As protein: CASSGGREGIYGYTF.

This clonotype was seen at least ten times. The J gene is TRBJ2-2, the V gene TRBV7-8; 13 bases agree with TRBD2. J was trimmed by 9 bases and V by 5 bases; bases with no gene match: 6. Per germline, CDR1 SGHVS and CDR2 FQNEAQ. CDR3 length: 15 residues. The CDR3 region has the DNA TGTGCCAGCAGCGCCAGGACTAGCGGGAGCAGGGAGCTGTTTTTT. It specifies CASSARTSGSRELFF.